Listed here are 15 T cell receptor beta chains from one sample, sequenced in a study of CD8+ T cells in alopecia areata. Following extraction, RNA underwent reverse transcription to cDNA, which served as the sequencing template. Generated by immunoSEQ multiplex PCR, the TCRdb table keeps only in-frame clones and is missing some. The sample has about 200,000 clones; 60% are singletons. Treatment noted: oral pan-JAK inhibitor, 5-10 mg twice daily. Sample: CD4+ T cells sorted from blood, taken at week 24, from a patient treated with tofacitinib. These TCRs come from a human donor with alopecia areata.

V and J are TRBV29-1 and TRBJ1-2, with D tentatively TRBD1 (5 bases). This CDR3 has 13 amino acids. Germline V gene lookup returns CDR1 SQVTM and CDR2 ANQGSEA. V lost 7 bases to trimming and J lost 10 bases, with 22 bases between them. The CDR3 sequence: CSASISGQIVYTF. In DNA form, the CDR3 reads TGCAGCGCTTCGATCTCAGGACAAATCGTCTACACCTTC.

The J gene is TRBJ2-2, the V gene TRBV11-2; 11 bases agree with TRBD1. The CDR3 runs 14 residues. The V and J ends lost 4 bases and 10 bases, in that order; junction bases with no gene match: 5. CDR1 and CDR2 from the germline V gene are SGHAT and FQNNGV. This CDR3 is CASSSRDRGLELFF. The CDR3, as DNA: TGTGCCAGCAGCTCCCGGGACAGGGGGTTGGAGCTGTTTTTT.

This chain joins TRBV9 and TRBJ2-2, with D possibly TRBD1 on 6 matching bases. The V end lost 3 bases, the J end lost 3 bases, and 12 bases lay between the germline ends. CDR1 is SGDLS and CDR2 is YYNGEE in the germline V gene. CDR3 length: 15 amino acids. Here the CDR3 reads CASSGGQFHTGELFF. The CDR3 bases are TGTGCCAGCAGCGGAGGACAGTTCCACACCGGGGAGCTGTTTTTT.

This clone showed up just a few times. Written as DNA, the CDR3 is TGTGCCGGTAGACAGGGCACTTATTCCTACGAGCAGTACTTC. Its translation is CAGRQGTYSYEQYF. The chain joins TRBV2 to TRBJ2-7, with TRBD1 identical over 7 bases. The CDR3 covers 14 residues. Looked up from germline, CDR1 is SNHLY and CDR2 is FYNNEI. V lost 11 bases, J lost 1 base, and 11 bases stayed unmatched.

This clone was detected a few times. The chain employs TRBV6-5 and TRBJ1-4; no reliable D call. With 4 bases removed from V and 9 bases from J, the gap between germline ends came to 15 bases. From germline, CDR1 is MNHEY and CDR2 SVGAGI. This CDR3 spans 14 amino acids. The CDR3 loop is CASSLSRVAQKLFF. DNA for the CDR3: TGTGCCAGCAGTTTATCGCGGGTCGCGCAAAAACTGTTTTTT.

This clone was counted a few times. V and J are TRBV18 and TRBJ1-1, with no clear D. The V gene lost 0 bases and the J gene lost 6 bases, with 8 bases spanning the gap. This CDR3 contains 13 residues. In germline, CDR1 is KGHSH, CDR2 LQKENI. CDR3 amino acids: CASSPPFVSEAFF. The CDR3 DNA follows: TGTGCCAGCTCACCACCCTTCGTATCTGAAGCTTTCTTT.

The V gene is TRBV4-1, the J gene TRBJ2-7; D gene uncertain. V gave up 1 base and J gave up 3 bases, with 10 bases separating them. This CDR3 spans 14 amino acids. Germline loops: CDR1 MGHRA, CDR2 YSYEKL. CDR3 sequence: CASSQGDVDYEQYF. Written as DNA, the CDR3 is TGCGCCAGCAGCCAAGGAGACGTAGACTACGAGCAGTACTTC.

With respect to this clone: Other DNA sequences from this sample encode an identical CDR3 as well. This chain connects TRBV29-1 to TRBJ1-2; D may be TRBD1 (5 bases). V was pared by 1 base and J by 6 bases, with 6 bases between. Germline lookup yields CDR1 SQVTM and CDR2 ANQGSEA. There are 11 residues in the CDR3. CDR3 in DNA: TGCAGCGTTGAAGTAGGGGATGGCTACACCTTC. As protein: CSVEVGDGYTF.

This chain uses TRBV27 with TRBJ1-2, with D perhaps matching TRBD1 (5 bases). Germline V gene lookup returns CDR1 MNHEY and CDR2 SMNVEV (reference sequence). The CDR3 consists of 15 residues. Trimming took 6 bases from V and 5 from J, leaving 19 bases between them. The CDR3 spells CASSRNGAGGYGYTF. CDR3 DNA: TGTGCCAGCAGCCGAAATGGGGCCGGGGGTTATGGCTACACCTTC.

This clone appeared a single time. CDR3 sequence: CASSVKGTEAFF. In DNA, the CDR3 is TGTGCCAGCAGTGTAAAGGGCACTGAAGCTTTCTTT. This sequence joins TRBV2 and TRBJ1-1, with D uncertain. CDR3 size: 12 residues. V shed 4 bases and J shed 4 bases, with 7 bases lying between them. Germline CDR1 and CDR2: SNHLY and FYNNEI. Full variable domain (outside the CDR3, taken from reference TRBV2 and TRBJ1-1): EPEVTQTPSHQVTQMGQEVILRCVPISNHLYFYWYRQILGQKVEFLVSFYNNEISEKSEIFDDQFSVERPDGSNFTLKIRSTKLEDSAMYFCASSVKGTEAFFGQGTRLTVV.

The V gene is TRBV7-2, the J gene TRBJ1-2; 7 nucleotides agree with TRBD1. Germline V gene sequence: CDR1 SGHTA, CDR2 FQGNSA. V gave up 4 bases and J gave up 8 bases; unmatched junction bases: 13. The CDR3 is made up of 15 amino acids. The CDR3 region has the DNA TGTGCCAGCAGCTCGATCTTCGGGCAGGGGGACGGCTACACCTTC. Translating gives CASSSIFGQGDGYTF.

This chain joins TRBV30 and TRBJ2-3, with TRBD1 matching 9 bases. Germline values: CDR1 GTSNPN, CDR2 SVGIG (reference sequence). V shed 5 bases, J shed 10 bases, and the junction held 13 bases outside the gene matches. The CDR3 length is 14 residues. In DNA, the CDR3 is TGTGCCTGGGATGAGGGACAGGGAAAGCAAGCGCAGTATTTT. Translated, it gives CAWDEGQGKQAQYF.

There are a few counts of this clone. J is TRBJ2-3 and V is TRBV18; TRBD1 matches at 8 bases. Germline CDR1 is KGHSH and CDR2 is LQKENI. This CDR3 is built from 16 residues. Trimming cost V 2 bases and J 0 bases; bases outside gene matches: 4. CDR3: CASSPSGGRSTDTQYF. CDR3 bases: TGTGCCAGCTCACCATCAGGGGGCCGAAGCACAGATACGCAGTATTTT.

CDR3 nucleotides: TGTGCCAGCAGCCCTGGGGACAGGGTGGGCACAGATACGCAGTATTTT. It specifies CASSPGDRVGTDTQYF. This chain connects TRBV27 to TRBJ2-3; 9 bases agree with TRBD1. From germline, CDR1 is MNHEY and CDR2 SMNVEV (reference sequence). The CDR3 consists of 16 residues. The V segment lost 6 bases and the J segment 1 base; nucleotides outside the gene matches: 8.

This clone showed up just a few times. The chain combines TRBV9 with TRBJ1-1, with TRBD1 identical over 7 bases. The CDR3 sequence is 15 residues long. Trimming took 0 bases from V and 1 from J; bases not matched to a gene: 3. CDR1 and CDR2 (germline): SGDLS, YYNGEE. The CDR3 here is CASSVAGTANTEAFF. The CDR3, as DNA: TGTGCCAGCAGCGTAGCCGGGACAGCGAACACTGAAGCTTTCTTT.